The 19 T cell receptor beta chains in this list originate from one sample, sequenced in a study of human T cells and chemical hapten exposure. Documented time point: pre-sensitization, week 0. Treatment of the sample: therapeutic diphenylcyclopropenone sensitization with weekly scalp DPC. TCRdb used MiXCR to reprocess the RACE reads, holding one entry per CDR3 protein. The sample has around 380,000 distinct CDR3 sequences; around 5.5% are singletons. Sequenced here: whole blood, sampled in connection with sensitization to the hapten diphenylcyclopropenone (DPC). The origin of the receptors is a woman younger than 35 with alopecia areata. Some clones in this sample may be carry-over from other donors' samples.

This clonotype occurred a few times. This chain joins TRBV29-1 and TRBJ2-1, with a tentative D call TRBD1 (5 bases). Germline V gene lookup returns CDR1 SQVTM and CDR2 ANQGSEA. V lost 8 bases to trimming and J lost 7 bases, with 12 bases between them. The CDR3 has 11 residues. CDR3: CSMTVTNEQFF. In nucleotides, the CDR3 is TGCAGCATGACAGTCACAAATGAGCAGTTCTTC.

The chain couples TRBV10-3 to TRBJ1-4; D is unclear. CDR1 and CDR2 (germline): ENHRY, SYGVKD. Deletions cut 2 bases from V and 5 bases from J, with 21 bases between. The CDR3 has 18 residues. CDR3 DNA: TGTGCCATCAGTGAGGCTGGAGGGTTAGGAGGAGGGAATGAAAAACTGTTTTTT. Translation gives CAISEAGGLGGGNEKLFF.

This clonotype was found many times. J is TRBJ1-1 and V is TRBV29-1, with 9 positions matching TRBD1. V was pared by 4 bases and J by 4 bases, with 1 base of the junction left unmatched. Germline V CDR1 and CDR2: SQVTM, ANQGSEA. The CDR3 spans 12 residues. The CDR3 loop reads CSVVTGGTEAFF. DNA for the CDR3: TGCAGCGTTGTGACAGGGGGCACTGAAGCTTTCTTT. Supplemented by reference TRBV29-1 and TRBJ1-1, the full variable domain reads SAVISQKPSRDICQRGTSLTIQCQVDSQVTMMFWYRQQPGQSLTLIATANQGSEATYESGFVIDKFPISRPNLTFSTLTVSNMSPEDSSIYLCSVVTGGTEAFFGQGTRLTVV.

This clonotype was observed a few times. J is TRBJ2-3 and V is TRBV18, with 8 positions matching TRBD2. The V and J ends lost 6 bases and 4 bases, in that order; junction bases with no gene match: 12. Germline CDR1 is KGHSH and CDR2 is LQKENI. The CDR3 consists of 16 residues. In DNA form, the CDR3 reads TGTGCCAGCTCCCTACAGCGGGGGCCGCCCCCAGATACGCAGTATTTT. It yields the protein CASSLQRGPPPDTQYF.

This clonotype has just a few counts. The CDR3 nucleotides are TGCAGTGCTCAACGGACTAGCGGGGGTCCAAACGAGCAGTACTTC. Amino acid sequence: CSAQRTSGGPNEQYF. This chain uses TRBV20-1 with TRBJ2-7, with 13 bases matching TRBD2. The V gene's germline CDR1 is DFQATT and CDR2 SNEGSKA (reference sequence). Trimming took 5 bases from V and 5 from J; bases not matched to a gene: 9. This CDR3 is 15 amino acids long.

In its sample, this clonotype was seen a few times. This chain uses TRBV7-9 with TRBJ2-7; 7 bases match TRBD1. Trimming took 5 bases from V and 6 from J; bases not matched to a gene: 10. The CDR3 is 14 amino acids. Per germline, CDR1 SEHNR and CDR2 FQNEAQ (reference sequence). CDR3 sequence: CASSQYDRAGEQYF. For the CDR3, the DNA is TGTGCCAGCAGCCAATATGACAGGGCTGGCGAGCAGTACTTC.

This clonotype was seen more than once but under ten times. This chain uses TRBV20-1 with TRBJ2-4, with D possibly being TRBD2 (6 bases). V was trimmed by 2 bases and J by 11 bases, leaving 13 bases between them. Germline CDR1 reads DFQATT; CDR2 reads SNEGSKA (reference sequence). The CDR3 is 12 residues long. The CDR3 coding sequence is TGCAGTGCTAGATTATGGGGGGTCTTTCAGTACTTC. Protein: CSARLWGVFQYF.

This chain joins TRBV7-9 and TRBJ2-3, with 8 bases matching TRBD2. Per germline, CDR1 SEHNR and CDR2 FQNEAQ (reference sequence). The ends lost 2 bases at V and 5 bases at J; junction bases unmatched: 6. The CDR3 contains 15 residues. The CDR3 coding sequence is TGTGCCAGCAGCTTAACGGGGGGGCCAATAGATACGCAGTATTTT. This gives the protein CASSLTGGPIDTQYF.

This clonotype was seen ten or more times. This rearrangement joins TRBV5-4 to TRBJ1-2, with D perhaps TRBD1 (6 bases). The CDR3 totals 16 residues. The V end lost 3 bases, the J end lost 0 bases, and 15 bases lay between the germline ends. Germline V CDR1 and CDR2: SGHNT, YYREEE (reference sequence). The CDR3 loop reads CASSSPLTGTNYGYTF. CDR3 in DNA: TGTGCCAGCAGCTCCCCACTGACAGGAACTAACTATGGCTACACCTTC. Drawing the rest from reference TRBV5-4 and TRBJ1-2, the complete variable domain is ETGVTQSPTHLIKTRGQQVTLRCSSQSGHNTVSWYQQALGQGPQFIFQYYREEENGRGNFPPRFSGLQFPNYSSELNVNALELDDSALYLCASSSPLTGTNYGYTFGSGTRLTVV.

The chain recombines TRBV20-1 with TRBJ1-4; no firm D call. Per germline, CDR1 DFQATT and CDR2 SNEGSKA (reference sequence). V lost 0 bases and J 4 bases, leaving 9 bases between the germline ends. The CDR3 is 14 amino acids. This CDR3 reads CSARDSGINEKLFF. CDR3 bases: TGCAGTGCTAGAGATTCAGGCATTAATGAAAAACTGTTTTTT.

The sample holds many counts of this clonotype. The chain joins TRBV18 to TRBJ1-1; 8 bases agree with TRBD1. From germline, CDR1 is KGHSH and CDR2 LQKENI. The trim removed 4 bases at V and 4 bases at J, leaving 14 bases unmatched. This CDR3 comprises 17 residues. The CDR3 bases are TGTGCCAGCTCACGACAATCTAGAGGGACAGGCGGCACTGAAGCTTTCTTT. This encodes CASSRQSRGTGGTEAFF.

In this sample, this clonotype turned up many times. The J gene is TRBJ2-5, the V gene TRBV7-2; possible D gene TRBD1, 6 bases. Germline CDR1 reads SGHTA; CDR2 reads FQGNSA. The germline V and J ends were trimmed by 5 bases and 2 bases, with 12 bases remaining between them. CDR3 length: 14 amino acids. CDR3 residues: CASSLGTLQETQYF. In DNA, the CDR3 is TGTGCCAGCAGCCTAGGGACATTACAAGAGACCCAGTACTTC. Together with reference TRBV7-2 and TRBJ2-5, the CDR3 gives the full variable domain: GAGVSQSPSNKVTEKGKDVELRCDPISGHTALYWYRQSLGQGLEFLIYFQGNSAPDKSGLPSDRFSAERTGGSVSTLTIQRTQQEDSAVYLCASSLGTLQETQYFGPGTRLLVL.

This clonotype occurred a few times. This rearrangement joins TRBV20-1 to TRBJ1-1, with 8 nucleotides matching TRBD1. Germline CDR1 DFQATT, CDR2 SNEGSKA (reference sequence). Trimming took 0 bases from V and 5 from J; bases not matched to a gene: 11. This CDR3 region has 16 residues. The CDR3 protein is CSARDRGRGLGTEAFF. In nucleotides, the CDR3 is TGCAGTGCTAGAGATCGTGGCAGGGGGCTGGGTACTGAAGCTTTCTTT.

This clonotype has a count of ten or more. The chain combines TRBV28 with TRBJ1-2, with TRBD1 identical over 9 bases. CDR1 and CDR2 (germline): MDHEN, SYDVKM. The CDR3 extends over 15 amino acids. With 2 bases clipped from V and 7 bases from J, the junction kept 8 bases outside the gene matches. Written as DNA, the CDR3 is TGTGCCAGCAGTTTAGTAGGGACAGGGAGTTTTGGCTACACCTTC. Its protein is CASSLVGTGSFGYTF.

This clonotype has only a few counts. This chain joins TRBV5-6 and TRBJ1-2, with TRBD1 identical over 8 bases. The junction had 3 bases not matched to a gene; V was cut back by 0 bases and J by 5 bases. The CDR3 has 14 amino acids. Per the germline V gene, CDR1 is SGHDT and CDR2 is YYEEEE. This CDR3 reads CASSLEQGDYGYTF. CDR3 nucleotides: TGTGCCAGCAGCTTGGAACAGGGGGATTATGGCTACACCTTC.

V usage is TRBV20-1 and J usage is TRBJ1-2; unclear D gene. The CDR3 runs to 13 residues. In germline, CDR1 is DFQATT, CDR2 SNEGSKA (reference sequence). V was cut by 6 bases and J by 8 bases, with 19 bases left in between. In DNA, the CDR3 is TGCAGTGCACCCCCCGTCGGACTTTGGGGCTACACCTTC. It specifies CSAPPVGLWGYTF.

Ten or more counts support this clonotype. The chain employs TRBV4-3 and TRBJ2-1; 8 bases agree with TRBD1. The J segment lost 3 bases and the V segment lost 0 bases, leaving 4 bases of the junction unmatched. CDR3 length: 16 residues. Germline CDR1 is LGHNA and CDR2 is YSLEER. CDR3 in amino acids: CASSQEYRGFYNEQFF. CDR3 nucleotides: TGCGCCAGCAGCCAAGAATACAGGGGGTTCTACAATGAGCAGTTCTTC.

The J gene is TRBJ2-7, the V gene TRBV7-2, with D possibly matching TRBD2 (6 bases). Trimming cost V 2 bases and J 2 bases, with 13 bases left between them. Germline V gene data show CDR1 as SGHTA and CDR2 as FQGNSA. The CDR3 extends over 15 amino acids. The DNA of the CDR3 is TGTGCCAGCAGCTTAATACGCGGGGAGGCCTACGAGCAGTACTTC. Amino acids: CASSLIRGEAYEQYF.

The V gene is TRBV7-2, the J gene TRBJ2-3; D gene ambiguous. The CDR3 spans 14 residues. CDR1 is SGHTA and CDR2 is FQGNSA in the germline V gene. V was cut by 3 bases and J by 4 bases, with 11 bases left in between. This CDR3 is CASSLIAESDTQYF. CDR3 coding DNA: TGTGCCAGCAGCTTGATAGCTGAGTCAGATACGCAGTATTTT.